The entry below describes one TCR beta chain. Using immunoSEQ multiplex PCR, the repertoire was profiled, and TCRdb retains in-frame clones only, with some absent. The sample has 40,000 or so clones, around nine tenths seen once; the top ten hold about 8%. From germline, CDR1 is LGHNA and CDR2 YNFKEQ. Trimming removed 1 base at V and 5 bases at J, with 15 bases between. The length of the CDR3 is 16 residues. The data belong to a study of T cell changes during pregnancy in multiple sclerosis. The rearrangement links TRBV4-2 to TRBJ1-5; maybe TRBD1 (5 bases). Material: CD8+ T cells from peripheral blood mononuclear cells, obtained before pregnancy. This receptor was identified in a female donor with multiple sclerosis, enrolled in a pregnancy study. The DNA for the CDR3 is TGTGCCAGCAGCCAAGTGGGAGGGGAAAAGGATCAGCCCCAGCATTTT. It is translated as CASSQVGGEKDQPQHF.